Listed below are T cell receptor beta chains from one sample, sequenced in a study of PD-1 blockade in classical Hodgkin lymphoma. The method was immunoSEQ multiplex PCR; TCRdb's version includes in-frame clones alone and lacks a portion of them. The sample holds more than 20,000 clones, roughly 68% seen once. This material consisted of peripheral blood mononuclear cells (PBMCs), taken before the second cycle of nivolumab. The source of these receptors is a human donor with classical Hodgkin lymphoma. Each CDR3 is given with its conserved first and last residue. Fields, in order: J gene, V gene, clone size, CDR3 protein. The size entry is marked missing in some rows and otherwise reads once, few, many or a size class.

j_gene: TRBJ1-2
v_gene: TRBV4-3
abundance: .
CDR3aa: CASSQDEWYGYTF

j_gene: TRBJ1-3
v_gene: TRBV5-4
abundance: .
CDR3aa: CASSSRRGGIRSGNTIYF

j_gene: TRBJ2-5
v_gene: TRBV6-1
abundance: .
CDR3aa: CASLPRGGTQYF

j_gene: TRBJ1-2
v_gene: TRBV9
abundance: many
CDR3aa: CASSVEGAPLYGYTF

j_gene: TRBJ1-5
v_gene: TRBV28
abundance: .
CDR3aa: CASSLGELNQPQHF

j_gene: TRBJ2-7
v_gene: TRBV10-3
abundance: .
CDR3aa: CATWDRGGLYEQYF

j_gene: TRBJ2-7
v_gene: TRBV27
abundance: .
CDR3aa: CASSFVSGKAYEQYF

j_gene: TRBJ1-6
v_gene: TRBV19
abundance: .
CDR3aa: CASSIGFGIGSPLHF

j_gene: TRBJ2-1
v_gene: TRBV18
abundance: .
CDR3aa: CASSSDRGYNEQFF

j_gene: TRBJ2-7
v_gene: TRBV2
abundance: .
CDR3aa: CASRRQVSSYEQYF

j_gene: TRBJ1-6
v_gene: TRBV6-4
abundance: .
CDR3aa: CASGSTDYNSPLHF

j_gene: TRBJ1-3
v_gene: TRBV28
abundance: .
CDR3aa: CASSLKPSSGNTIYF

j_gene: TRBJ2-7
v_gene: TRBV6-1
abundance: .
CDR3aa: CASSTRGEQYF

j_gene: TRBJ1-1
v_gene: TRBV5-6
abundance: .
CDR3aa: CASSFRVTEAFF

j_gene: TRBJ1-4
v_gene: TRBV28
abundance: .
CDR3aa: CATGDIRPGEKLFF

j_gene: TRBJ2-7
v_gene: TRBV23-1
abundance: .
CDR3aa: CASSPWDRGPYEQYF